This T cell receptor beta chain was captured in a study of graft-versus-host responses after intestinal transplantation. Study at large: Every one of the recipients received anti-thymocyte globulin induction and afterwards took tacrolimus and steroids for around three years.

Graft specimens yielded both intraepithelial and lamina propria lymphocytes. CDR3 size: 14 residues. Between the trimmed V and J ends, which lost 2 bases and 2 bases, there was a span of 10 bases. Germline CDR1 is SNHLY and CDR2 is FYNNEI. Regarding this clone: Its antigen is undetermined.

Regarding the study as a whole: Clonal ratios of graft-versus-host to host-versus-graft in allografts were high for patients exhibiting graft-donor T cell macrochimerism. Association was observed between peak circulating GvH clone levels and early post-transplant HvG declines.

The method was immunoSEQ multiplex PCR; TCRdb's version includes in-frame clones alone and lacks a portion of them. The sample holds some 10,000 clones, 76% seen once. The sample here was ileum tissue, taken 23 days after intestinal transplant. The V gene is TRBV2, the J gene TRBJ2-7; D is possibly TRBD1 or TRBD2 (5 bases each). The TCR sequence derives from a human patient who received an intestinal transplant, so some T cells may come from the graft donor. CDR3 nucleotides: TGTGCCAGCAGTGAAAGAGGGGCTCCCTACGAGCAGTACTTC. As protein: CASSERGAPYEQYF.